Each of the 20 T cell receptor beta chains below was sequenced from the same sample in a study of blood T cell repertoires in COVID-19 (dated by TCRdb to about 2020). Libraries were built with the immunoSEQ multiplex PCR assay. TCRdb carries this immuneACCESS record with in-frame sequences only. Its versions omit some clonotypes, under half of them owing to an unresolved V gene in the studies checked, with the rest unexplained. Across this sample there are about 200,000 clones, with 85% to 90% seen only once. Around 0.76% of the sample rests with the top ten. Material: peripheral blood. The receptors were sampled from a woman in her seventies with acute or convalescent COVID-19.

With regard to this clone: An end of the junction does not agree with germline; a read error may underlie this. The V and J genes are TRBV7-9 and TRBJ1-4; weak D call: TRBD1 (6 bases). This CDR3 spans 15 amino acids. The germline gives CDR1 SEHNR, CDR2 FQNEAQ (reference sequence). The CDR3 DNA reads TGTGCCAGCAGCTCTCCAGACAGGTCTAATGAGAAACTGTTTTTT. Translating it yields CASSSPDRSNEKLFF.

The chain carries TRBV5-1 and TRBJ2-5, with 10 positions matching TRBD2. The CDR3 consists of 13 residues. After removal of 3 bases from V and 5 bases from J, the junction contained 1 base not matched to a gene. The germline V gene encodes CDR1 SGHRS and CDR2 YFSETQ. The DNA for the CDR3 is TGCGCCAGCAGCTCACTAGCGGGGGAGACCCAGTACTTC. This translates into CASSSLAGETQYF.

J is TRBJ1-1 and V is TRBV4-2, with 7 bases fitting TRBD1. V gave up 1 base and J gave up 0 bases; unmatched junction bases: 5. This CDR3 is 16 amino acids long. Germline V gives CDR1 LGHNA, CDR2 YNFKEQ. CDR3: CASSQAETGMNTEAFF. The CDR3 coding sequence is TGTGCCAGCAGCCAAGCGGAGACAGGGATGAACACTGAAGCTTTCTTT.

This clone was seen a single time. The chain has TRBV3-1 (or the pseudogene TRBV3-2) and TRBJ2-1, with 7 bases aligning to TRBD2. Trimming at V came to 4 bases and at J to 10 bases, leaving 7 bases not matched to a gene. The germline V gene encodes CDR1 LGHDT and CDR2 YNNKEL (reference sequence). CDR3 length equals 13 residues. CDR3 sequence reads: CASSRWGGDEQFF. The CDR3 nucleotides are TGTGCCAGCAGCCGCTGGGGGGGAGACGAGCAGTTCTTC.

This chain connects TRBV18 to TRBJ2-5, with 7 nucleotides matching TRBD2. The CDR3 totals 15 residues. Germline V lookup: CDR1 KGHSH, CDR2 LQKENI. The V gene end was trimmed by 2 bases and the J gene end by 0 bases; junction bases not matched to a gene: 3. The CDR3, as DNA: TGTGCCAGCTCACCAAGGAGCGGGAACCAAGAGACCCAGTACTTC. Translating gives CASSPRSGNQETQYF.

The J gene is TRBJ2-5, the V gene TRBV7-2; TRBD2 aligns across 10 bases. Germline CDR1 reads SGHTA; CDR2 reads FQGNSA. The trim removed 3 bases at V and 5 bases at J, leaving 12 bases unmatched. The CDR3 runs 17 residues. The CDR3 loop is CASSFTSGTLLPETQYF. As DNA, the CDR3 is TGTGCCAGCAGCTTCACTAGCGGGACTCTCCTGCCCGAGACCCAGTACTTC. Supplemented by reference TRBV7-2 and TRBJ2-5, the full variable domain reads GAGVSQSPSNKVTEKGKDVELRCDPISGHTALYWYRQSLGQGLEFLIYFQGNSAPDKSGLPSDRFSAERTGGSVSTLTIQRTQQEDSAVYLCASSFTSGTLLPETQYFGPGTRLLVL.

J is TRBJ1-5 and V is TRBV14; D gene ambiguous. The CDR3 spans 13 residues. The germline gives CDR1 SGHDN, CDR2 FVKESK. Trimming removed 4 bases at V and 0 bases at J, with 4 bases between. CDR3 in amino acids: CASSPSSNQPQHF. CDR3 nucleotide sequence: TGTGCCAGCAGCCCGTCTAGCAATCAGCCCCAGCATTTT.

This chain joins TRBV5-4 and TRBJ2-1; TRBD2 matches 8 bases. Germline CDR1 SGHNT, CDR2 YYREEE (reference sequence). There are 16 residues in the CDR3. Trimming cost V 5 bases and J 7 bases; bases outside gene matches: 14. CDR3 DNA: TGTGCCAGCAGTACCGGGGGTAGCGGGATGTTTAATGAGCAGTTCTTC. This gives the protein CASSTGGSGMFNEQFF.

The chain combines TRBV3-1 (or the pseudogene TRBV3-2) with TRBJ2-2; TRBD2 matches at 7 bases. This CDR3 comprises 15 residues. Per the germline V gene, CDR1 is LGHDT and CDR2 is YNNKEL (reference sequence). V gave up 1 base and J gave up 4 bases; unmatched junction bases: 3. As DNA, the CDR3 is TGTGCCAGCAGCCAAGCGGCGGGAGTCACCGGGGAGCTGTTTTTT. Translation: CASSQAAGVTGELFF.

The rearrangement links TRBV24-1 to TRBJ2-5; D is unresolved. CDR1 and CDR2 (germline): KGHDR, SFDVKD. The CDR3 is 13 residues long. The ends were cut back, 1 base at V and 7 bases at J, with 9 bases in the middle. The CDR3 loop reads CATSDFGVRTQYF. CDR3 nucleotide sequence: TGTGCCACCAGTGATTTCGGAGTTCGGACCCAGTACTTC.

The chain has TRBV3-1 (or the pseudogene TRBV3-2) and TRBJ2-3; TRBD1 aligns across 10 bases. Trimming at V came to 5 bases and at J to 4 bases, leaving 6 bases not matched to a gene. Germline values: CDR1 LGHDT, CDR2 YNNKEL (reference sequence). The CDR3 extends over 15 amino acids. The CDR3 DNA reads as TGTGCCAGCAGCTCGACAGGGGGCTCCCCAGATACGCAGTATTTT. It encodes CASSSTGGSPDTQYF.

This clone was observed a single time. This CDR3 is CASRRTGGVGNTEAFF. The CDR3 DNA follows: TGTGCCAGCAGACGAACAGGGGGAGTTGGGAACACTGAAGCTTTCTTT. V gene TRBV7-8 combines with J gene TRBJ1-1, with 8 bases that match TRBD1. The CDR3 runs to 16 residues. Germline trimming cut 6 bases from V and 1 base from J; bases unmatched to any gene: 10. Germline values: CDR1 SGHVS, CDR2 FQNEAQ.

V is TRBV28 and J is TRBJ2-1; 10 bases line up with TRBD2. The CDR3 consists of 15 residues. Per germline, CDR1 MDHEN and CDR2 SYDVKM. V shed 2 bases and J 10 bases; nucleotides not matched to a gene: 8. The CDR3 DNA reads TGTGCCAGCAGTTTAAGGAGCGGGAGGGTTCAGGAGCAGTTCTTC. Its translation is CASSLRSGRVQEQFF.

The rearrangement joins TRBV7-2 to TRBJ2-6; no clear D gene. Germline CDR1 SGHTA, CDR2 FQGNSA. The ends were cut back, 6 bases at V and 0 bases at J, with 9 bases in the middle. This CDR3 spans 15 amino acids. CDR3 coding DNA: TGTGCCAGCAGTTCCTATCCCTCTGGGGCCAACGTCCTGACTTTC. Protein sequence: CASSSYPSGANVLTF.

This chain joins TRBV27 and TRBJ1-5; TRBD1 aligns across 7 bases. This CDR3 comprises 13 residues. The trim removed 8 bases at V and 4 bases at J, leaving 5 bases unmatched. Germline V CDR1 and CDR2: MNHEY, SMNVEV (reference sequence). The CDR3 DNA reads TGTGCCAGCTCGGACAGGCTAAATCAGCCCCAGCATTTT. Translation gives CASSDRLNQPQHF.

This chain uses TRBV29-1 with TRBJ2-5, with D possibly TRBD2 on 5 matching bases. Germline V lookup: CDR1 SQVTM, CDR2 ANQGSEA. V lost 4 bases, J lost 5 bases, and 14 bases lay in between. The CDR3 has 13 amino acids. Here the CDR3 DNA reads TGCAGCGTTGGGGCCGATACTAGGGAGACCCAGTACTTC. It translates to CSVGADTRETQYF.

This clone was picked up one time. V is TRBV19 and J is TRBJ1-4, with D tentatively TRBD1 (6 bases). The CDR3 has 14 amino acids. The germline CDR1 and CDR2 sequences are LNHDA and SQIVND (reference sequence). Trimming removed 3 bases at V and 8 bases at J, with 13 bases between. The CDR3 DNA follows: TGTGCCAGTAGTATGGAACAGGGAAGGGAAAAACTGTTTTTT. Its protein is CASSMEQGREKLFF.

This clone was seen once. The chain carries TRBV7-2 and TRBJ2-5, with TRBD2 matching 7 bases. The CDR3 covers 14 residues. V dropped 1 base and J dropped 1; count of bases not matched to a gene: 0. Germline-derived CDR1 and CDR2 are SGHTA and FQGNSA. In DNA, the CDR3 is TGTGCCAGCAGCTTAGGCGGGAGCCAAGAGACCCAGTACTTC. This encodes CASSLGGSQETQYF.

This rearrangement joins TRBV28 to TRBJ2-1, with no clear D. CDR3 length: 13 amino acids. V was cut by 7 bases and J by 1 base, with 8 bases left in between. CDR1 is MDHEN, CDR2 SYDVKM, per germline. The CDR3: CASIETSYNEQFF. The CDR3, as DNA: TGTGCCAGCATTGAGACTTCCTACAATGAGCAGTTCTTC. Full variable domain (missing parts from reference TRBV28 and TRBJ2-1): DVKVTQSSRYLVKRTGEKVFLECVQDMDHENMFWYRQDPGLGLRLIYFSYDVKMKEKGDIPEGYSVSREKKERFSLILESASTNQTSMYLCASIETSYNEQFFGPGTRLTVL.

The J gene is TRBJ1-2, the V gene TRBV2; 7 nucleotides agree with TRBD1. V shed 6 bases, J shed 2 bases, and the junction held 3 bases outside the gene matches. Germline values: CDR1 SNHLY, CDR2 FYNNEI. CDR3 length: 13 amino acids. DNA of the CDR3: TGTGCCAGCAGCCCGGGACAGAACTATGGCTACACCTTC. Its protein is CASSPGQNYGYTF.